These 9 T cell receptor beta chains share one sample of origin, sequenced in a study of OX40 agonist ivuxolimab in advanced cancers. TCRdb's table, derived via immunoSEQ multiplex PCR, lists solely in-frame clones and lacks some. The sample has 60,000 to 75,000 clones, roughly nine tenths seen once; the top ten hold about 14%. Sample: CD4+ or CD8+ T cells sorted from blood, taken in a trial of the OX40 agonist ivuxolimab. The receptors derive from an adult with an advanced solid tumor such as melanoma, head and neck, liver or kidney cancer.

The chain has TRBV5-1 and TRBJ2-4; no clear D gene. Trimming took 5 bases from V and 9 from J, leaving 12 bases between them. This CDR3 contains 12 residues. In germline, CDR1 is SGHRS, CDR2 YFSETQ. The CDR3 is CASSPSGPIQYF. The DNA of the CDR3 is TGCGCCAGCAGTCCATCCGGGCCCATTCAGTACTTC.

This clone was counted between two and nine times. The CDR3 DNA reads as TGTGCCAGCAGTCCCGGGGTAGCGGGAGTCACCGGGGAGCTGTTTTTT. This gives the protein CASSPGVAGVTGELFF. The V and J genes are TRBV7-3 and TRBJ2-2, with 9 bases aligning to TRBD2. Germline-derived CDR1 and CDR2 are SGHTA and FQGTGA. The CDR3 runs to 16 residues. V was clipped by 6 bases and J by 4 bases; unmatched bases: 9. Full variable domain (remainder filled in from reference TRBV7-3 and TRBJ2-2): GAGVSQTPSNKVTEKGKYVELRCDPISGHTALYWYRQSLGQGPEFLIYFQGTGAADDSGLPNDRFFAVRPEGSVSTLKIQRTERGDSAVYLCASSPGVAGVTGELFFGEGSRLTVL.

This chain uses TRBV6-5 with TRBJ1-2; no reliable D call. CDR3 length: 13 amino acids. The germline V gene has CDR1 MNHEY and CDR2 SVGAGI. V was pared by 6 bases and J by 4 bases, with 12 bases between. CDR3 in amino acids: CASRPYPGYGYTF. CDR3 nucleotides: TGTGCCAGCAGACCATACCCGGGCTATGGCTACACCTTC.

The chain uses TRBV6-5 and TRBJ2-7, with a possible D match to TRBD1 (6 bases). The V and J ends lost 3 bases and 8 bases respectively, with 17 bases between them. The CDR3 is made up of 14 amino acids. CDR1 and CDR2 from the germline V gene are MNHEY and SVGAGI. The CDR3 sequence is CASSYSTGQIKQYF. The CDR3 DNA reads as TGTGCCAGCAGTTATTCGACGGGACAAATAAAGCAGTACTTC.

The rearrangement joins TRBV7-9 to TRBJ2-7, with D hard to call. Looked up from germline, CDR1 is SEHNR and CDR2 is FQNEAQ (reference sequence). Trimming took 5 bases from V and 2 from J, leaving 7 bases between them. This CDR3 comprises 12 residues. The CDR3 region is CASSVLTYEQYF. For the CDR3, the DNA is TGTGCCAGCAGCGTTCTCACCTACGAGCAGTACTTC.

J is TRBJ2-5 and V is TRBV27; TRBD1 matches at 8 bases. Germline V gene data show CDR1 as MNHEY and CDR2 as SMNVEV (reference sequence). Trimming took 4 bases from V and 5 from J; bases not matched to a gene: 6. The CDR3 has 14 residues. The CDR3 nucleotides are TGTGCCAGCAGTTCGCGACAGGGGAGGGAGACCCAGTACTTC. Residues: CASSSRQGRETQYF.

The CDR3 nucleotides read TGCGCCAGCAGCTTGGATGGGAGGGAGCAGTACTTC. Translated, it gives CASSLDGREQYF. The V gene is TRBV5-1, the J gene TRBJ2-7, with TRBD2 as a possible D gene (6 bases). Per the germline V gene, CDR1 is SGHRS and CDR2 is YFSETQ. Trimming pared 0 bases from V and 7 bases from J, leaving 8 bases between. CDR3 length: 12 residues. Full variable domain (missing parts from reference TRBV5-1 and TRBJ2-7): KAGVTQTPRYLIKTRGQQVTLSCSPISGHRSVSWYQQTPGQGLQFLFEYFSETQRNKGNFPGRFSGRQFSNSRSEMNVSTLELGDSALYLCASSLDGREQYFGPGTRLTVT.

V gene TRBV18 combines with J gene TRBJ2-3; TRBD2 agrees at 7 bases. With V trimmed by 3 bases and J by 5 bases, 5 bases remained unmatched. The germline V gene encodes CDR1 KGHSH and CDR2 LQKENI. The length of the CDR3 is 14 residues. CDR3 sequence reads: CASSPAGAGDTQYF. Written as DNA, the CDR3 is TGTGCCAGCTCACCGGCGGGAGCGGGAGATACGCAGTATTTT.

The chain links TRBV19 to TRBJ2-6, with a tentative D call TRBD1 (6 bases). V was trimmed by 5 bases and J by 0 bases, leaving 17 bases between them. There are 18 residues in the CDR3. The germline V gene encodes CDR1 LNHDA and CDR2 SQIVND (reference sequence). CDR3: CASSALRQAYSGANVLTF. As DNA, the CDR3 is TGTGCCAGTAGTGCTTTACGACAGGCGTACTCTGGGGCCAACGTCCTGACTTTC.